A selection of T cell receptor beta chains follows, all from one sample in a study of blood T cell repertoires in COVID-19. Some clones are missing from TCRdb's copy, which holds only in-frame ones; the method was immunoSEQ multiplex PCR. The profile covers 190,000 or so clones, with 70% to 90% appearing a single time and less than 3.5% taken by the ten largest. The material sequenced was peripheral blood. All receptors come from a man aged 35-49 years with active or convalescent COVID-19. The CDR3 runs from the conserved cysteine through the conserved F or W. Fields, in order: V gene, J gene, clone size, D gene, CDR3 protein, CDR3 DNA. The D gene is left open where the match is weak. Not all rows give a size; the values are once, few, many and, for expanded clones, a class.

TRBV14	TRBJ1-1	NA	NA	CASSPGEWVTEAFF	TGTGCCAGCAGCCCGGGAGAGTGGGTGACTGAAGCTTTCTTT
TRBV19	TRBJ1-1	NA	NA	CASSIGDTGWSEAFF	TGTGCCAGTAGTATCGGCGATACGGGTTGGTCTGAAGCTTTCTTT
TRBV28	TRBJ1-4	NA	NA	CASSLWGRGTEKLFF	TGTGCCAGCAGTTTATGGGGCAGGGGAACTGAAAAACTGTTTTTT
TRBV30	TRBJ1-1	NA	TRBD1	CAWSPLQGGAEAFF	TGTGCCTGGAGTCCTTTACAGGGGGGAGCTGAAGCTTTCTTT
TRBV28	TRBJ1-1	NA	NA	CASSPDRSNTEAFF	TGTGCCAGCAGCCCCGACAGGTCGAACACTGAAGCTTTCTTT
TRBV7-9	TRBJ1-1	NA	TRBD1	CASSSQGQANTEAFF	TGTGCCAGCAGCTCGCAGGGACAGGCGAACACTGAAGCTTTCTTT
TRBV28	TRBJ1-1	once	TRBD1	CASGTDRMNTEAFF	TGTGCCAGCGGGACGGACAGGATGAACACTGAAGCTTTCTTT
TRBV11-2	TRBJ2-7	NA	NA	CASSLNLQSGEQYF	TGTGCCAGCAGCTTAAACCTACAGTCAGGAGAGCAGTACTTC
TRBV20-1	TRBJ2-1	few	NA	CSAPLGNEQFF	TGCAGTGCGCCTCTAGGCAATGAGCAGTTCTTC
TRBV9	TRBJ1-1	NA	NA	CASSGLREGLTEAFF	TGTGCCAGCAGCGGCCTAAGAGAGGGACTCACTGAAGCTTTCTTT
TRBV28	TRBJ1-2	NA	NA	CASTGQGHGYTF	TGTGCCAGCACCGGCCAGGGCCATGGCTACACCTTC
TRBV5-4	TRBJ1-2	NA	TRBD1	CASSLDRGNYGYTF	TGTGCCAGCAGCTTGGACAGGGGGAACTATGGCTACACCTTC
TRBV5-1	TRBJ2-1	NA	NA	CASSLENVRVNNEQFF	TGCGCCAGCAGCTTGGAGAATGTCAGGGTAAACAATGAGCAGTTCTTC
TRBV5-8	TRBJ2-7	NA	NA	CASSLVEVYEQYF	TGTGCCAGCAGCTTGGTCGAGGTCTACGAGCAGTACTTC
TRBV5-4	TRBJ2-2	NA	TRBD1	CASSPRQGAAGELFF	TGTGCCAGCAGCCCCCGACAGGGGGCAGCCGGGGAGCTGTTTTTT
TRBV9	TRBJ1-6	once	NA	CASSASGISPLHF	TGTGCCAGCAGCGCCTCAGGGATTTCACCCCTCCACTTT
TRBV7-9	TRBJ2-7	NA	NA	CASSLGQLTYEQYF	TGTGCCAGCAGCTTAGGACAGCTCACCTACGAGCAGTACTTC
TRBV27	TRBJ2-1	NA	TRBD2	CASSSPGSGGYNEQFF	TGTGCCAGCAGTTCCCCGGGGAGCGGGGGTTACAATGAGCAGTTCTTC
TRBV5-4	TRBJ1-5	NA	TRBD1	CASSLEGAHQPQHF	TGTGCCAGCAGCTTGGAGGGGGCACATCAGCCCCAGCATTTT
TRBV11-1	TRBJ2-1	NA	TRBD1	CASSPRTGKAYNEQFF	TGTGCCAGCAGCCCCAGGACAGGGAAGGCCTACAATGAGCAGTTCTTC
TRBV5-1	TRBJ1-2	NA	TRBD1	CASSLAGTGNYGYTF	TGCGCCAGCAGCTTGGCCGGGACAGGGAACTATGGCTACACCTTC
TRBV30	TRBJ2-1	NA	TRBD1	CAWSVDRVPYNEQFF	TGTGCCTGGAGTGTAGACAGGGTCCCCTACAATGAGCAGTTCTTC
TRBV27	TRBJ1-2	NA	NA	CASSFPGGNGYTF	TGTGCCAGCAGTTTCCCGGGGGGAAATGGCTACACCTTC
TRBV4-1	TRBJ1-2	NA	NA	CASSRNGGGGYTF	TGCGCCAGCAGCCGAAATGGGGGGGGTGGCTACACCTTC
TRBV7-9	TRBJ2-2	few	NA	CASSWGQDTGELFF	TGTGCCAGCAGCTGGGGACAAGATACCGGGGAGCTGTTTTTT
TRBV9	TRBJ2-1	NA	TRBD2	CASSPGTSGGAREQFF	TGTGCCAGCAGCCCAGGGACTAGCGGGGGGGCCAGAGAGCAGTTCTTC
TRBV24-1	TRBJ2-5	NA	TRBD1	CATSDSVRDSQETQYF	TGTGCCACCAGTGACTCGGTCCGGGACAGTCAAGAGACCCAGTACTTC
TRBV5-6	TRBJ2-5	NA	NA	CASSSRGAQAGLEETQYF	TGTGCCAGCAGCTCCAGGGGCGCCCAAGCAGGATTAGAAGAGACCCAGTACTTC
TRBV5-1	TRBJ1-2	NA	NA	CASSPLTDYGYTF	TGCGCCAGCAGCCCCCTGACAGATTATGGCTACACCTTC